The rows below give T cell receptor beta chains drawn from one sample of a study of cytomegalovirus exposure and HLA in healthy donors. Libraries were prepared by immunoSEQ multiplex PCR; TCRdb keeps only in-frame clonotypes and omits some of them. The table records about 190,000 clones, around 83% of them present only once. The sequenced sample was PBMCs. Receptors were obtained from a woman between 50 and 59 years old in good health and CMV-seropositive. Both conserved end residues are part of each CDR3. D genes are given only for firm matches. Where a row states a size, it is once, few, many or the class of an expanded clone; other rows omit it.

clone size,J gene,D gene,V gene,CDR3 length,CDR3 protein,CDR3 DNA
few,TRBJ1-4,TRBD1,TRBV5-1,14,CASSQDRVGEKLFF,TGCGCCAGCAGCCAGGACAGGGTAGGGGAAAAACTGTTTTTT
NA,TRBJ2-7,NA,TRBV6-1,13,CASSSQQGYEQYF,TGTGCCAGCAGTTCACAACAGGGTTACGAGCAGTACTTC
NA,TRBJ1-1,NA,TRBV5-1,14,CASSLEGVSTEAFF,TGCGCCAGCAGCTTGGAGGGGGTGAGCACTGAAGCTTTCTTT
NA,TRBJ2-2,NA,TRBV7-2,16,CASSPSVAGPTGELFF,TGTGCCAGCAGCCCTTCCGTGGCAGGGCCTACCGGGGAGCTGTTTTTT
NA,TRBJ1-3,NA,TRBV21-1,16,CASKSTFGITGNTIYF,TGTGCCAGCAAATCAACCTTCGGGATCACTGGAAACACCATATATTTT
NA,TRBJ2-5,TRBD1,TRBV5-4,17,CASSPDRGQRSQETQYF,TGTGCCAGCAGCCCGGACCGGGGACAGAGAAGTCAAGAGACCCAGTACTTC
NA,TRBJ2-7,NA,TRBV4-1,14,CASSQGQHLDEQYF,TGCGCCAGCAGCCAAGGACAGCACCTGGACGAGCAGTACTTC
NA,TRBJ1-2,NA,TRBV7-9,12,CASSFTGFGYTF,TGTGCCAGCAGCTTTACAGGTTTCGGCTACACCTTC
NA,TRBJ2-6,NA,TRBV9,16,CASSVAHSSGANVLTF,TGTGCCAGCAGCGTAGCTCACAGCTCTGGGGCCAACGTCCTGACTTTC
NA,TRBJ2-6,NA,TRBV5-6,19,CASSLVSFSIGVGANVLTF,TGTGCCAGCAGCTTGGTTTCTTTTTCAATCGGGGTTGGGGCCAACGTCCTGACTTTC
NA,TRBJ2-1,NA,TRBV6-5,13,CASRPTGYNEQFF,TGTGCCAGCAGACCCACGGGGTACAATGAGCAGTTCTTC
NA,TRBJ1-5,TRBD1,TRBV28,14,CASSLTGEVQPQHF,TGTGCCAGCAGTTTGACAGGGGAGGTCCAGCCCCAGCATTTT
NA,TRBJ1-2,TRBD1,TRBV10-1,13,CASSRDRGAGYTF,TGCGCCAGCAGTAGAGACAGGGGAGCTGGCTACACCTTC
NA,TRBJ1-6,NA,TRBV19,14,CASTHSTGNSPLHF,TGTGCCAGTACTCACTCAACAGGGAATTCACCCCTCCACTTT
NA,TRBJ1-6,NA,TRBV5-6,14,CASSPRGVRSPLHF,TGTGCCAGCAGCCCGCGCGGGGTTAGATCACCCCTCCACTTT
NA,TRBJ1-3,TRBD1,TRBV19,13,CASGDRDQDTIYF,TGTGCCAGTGGAGACAGGGACCAGGACACCATATATTTT
NA,TRBJ1-6,TRBD1,TRBV19,14,CASRGTGYNSPLHF,TGTGCCAGTAGAGGGACAGGGTATAATTCACCCCTCCACTTT
NA,TRBJ2-2,TRBD2,TRBV6-5,15,CASRLRPGGTGELFF,TGTGCCAGCAGACTACGGCCGGGAGGGACCGGGGAGCTGTTTTTT
few,TRBJ2-7,NA,TRBV18,19,CASSPTLSDSRYISYEQYF,TGTGCCAGCTCACCAACTTTGTCCGACAGCCGTTATATATCCTACGAGCAGTACTTC
NA,TRBJ1-5,NA,TRBV7-8,16,CASSLAVAGGNQPQHF,TGTGCCAGCAGCTTAGCAGTGGCAGGAGGTAATCAGCCCCAGCATTTT
once,TRBJ1-2,TRBD1,TRBV2,14,CASSVDRGQFGYTF,TGTGCCAGCAGCGTTGACAGGGGGCAGTTTGGCTACACCTTC
NA,TRBJ2-7,TRBD1,TRBV4-3,13,CASSHDRQGGQYF,TGCGCCAGCAGCCACGACCGACAGGGTGGGCAGTACTTC
NA,TRBJ1-6,NA,TRBV6-5,13,CASSSDRDSPLHF,TGTGCCAGCAGTTCCGACAGAGATTCACCCCTCCACTTT
few,TRBJ2-2,NA,TRBV6-1,13,CASSESSTGELFF,TGTGCCAGCAGTGAGAGTAGCACCGGGGAGCTGTTTTTT
NA,TRBJ2-5,TRBD1,TRBV9,14,CASSGTGTGETQYF,TGTGCCAGCAGTGGGACAGGGACGGGAGAGACCCAGTACTTC
few,TRBJ2-2,NA,TRBV6-5,14,CASRSGEVTGELFF,TGTGCCAGCAGGTCGGGGGAAGTCACCGGGGAGCTGTTTTTT
NA,TRBJ1-2,NA,TRBV6-5,14,CASSSTGTNYGYTF,TGTGCCAGCAGTTCCACCGGGACAAACTATGGCTACACCTTC
NA,TRBJ1-2,TRBD1,TRBV6-5,14,CASRTGTGGYGYTF,TGTGCCAGCAGAACCGGGACAGGGGGCTATGGCTACACCTTC
NA,TRBJ2-3,TRBD1,TRBV7-3,15,CASSLNSRGMDTQYF,TGTGCCAGCAGCCTAAATAGCAGGGGGATGGATACGCAGTATTTT
NA,TRBJ2-5,TRBD2,TRBV7-8,17,CASSLGGGGAVIETQYF,TGTGCCAGCAGCTTAGGCGGCGGGGGGGCCGTGATAGAGACCCAGTACTTC
NA,TRBJ2-7,NA,TRBV4-1,14,CASSPGHAGREQYF,TGCGCCAGCAGCCCAGGACATGCCGGCAGAGAGCAGTACTTC
NA,TRBJ1-1,NA,TRBV19,16,CASSELRTEMNTEAFF,TGTGCCAGTAGTGAACTAAGGACAGAGATGAACACTGAAGCTTTCTTT